This entry describes one TCR beta chain. The data derive from a study of T-cell memory formation after mild COVID-19. Germline CDR1 reads SEHNR; CDR2 reads FQNEAQ (reference sequence). The CDR3 is 14 residues long. V gave up 5 bases and J gave up 4 bases, with 12 bases separating them. TCRdb reprocessed the 5' RACE reads via MiXCR and lists one record per CDR3 protein. The repertoire includes around 250,000 distinct CDR3 sequences, 15% to 20% of them detected once, and 20% to 25% sits in the top ten. The sequenced material came from PBMCs or a T cell subset sorted from them (not recorded which). This chain connects TRBV7-9 to TRBJ1-5; possible D gene TRBD1, 5 bases. The source is a man younger than 35 who had mild COVID-19 (a few samples of this study predate the infection). Cell type and time point are not known. As DNA, the CDR3 is TGTGCCAGCAGCGCAGGGTTCCAGAATCAGCCCCAGCATTTT. As protein: CASSAGFQNQPQHF.